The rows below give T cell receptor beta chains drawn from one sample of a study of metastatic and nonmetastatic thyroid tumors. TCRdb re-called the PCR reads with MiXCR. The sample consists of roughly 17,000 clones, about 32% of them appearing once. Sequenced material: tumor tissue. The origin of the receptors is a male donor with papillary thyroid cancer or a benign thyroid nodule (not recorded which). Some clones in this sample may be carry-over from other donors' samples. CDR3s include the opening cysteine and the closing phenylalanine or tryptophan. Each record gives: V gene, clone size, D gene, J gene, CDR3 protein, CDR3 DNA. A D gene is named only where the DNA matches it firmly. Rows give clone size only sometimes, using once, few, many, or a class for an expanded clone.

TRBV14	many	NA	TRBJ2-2	CASSRVLNTGELFF	TGTGCCAGCAGCCGGGTCCTAAACACCGGGGAGCTGTTTTTT
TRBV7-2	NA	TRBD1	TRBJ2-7	CASSLADRGPYEQYF	TGTGCCAGCAGCTTAGCGGACAGGGGCCCCTACGAGCAGTACTTC
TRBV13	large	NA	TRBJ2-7	CASSLESQGGYEQYF	TGTGCCAGCAGCTTAGAATCACAGGGAGGCTACGAGCAGTACTTC
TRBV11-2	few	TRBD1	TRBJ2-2	CASSPRDSFTGELFF	TGTGCCAGCAGCCCCCGGGACAGCTTTACCGGGGAGCTGTTTTTT
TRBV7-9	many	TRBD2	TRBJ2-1	CASSLSSGTRLFF	TGTGCCAGCAGCTTAAGCAGTGGGACTAGGCTGTTCTTC
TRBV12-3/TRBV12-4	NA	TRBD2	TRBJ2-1	CASRKAGVDNEQFF	TGTGCCAGCAGGAAAGCGGGAGTGGATAATGAGCAGTTCTTC
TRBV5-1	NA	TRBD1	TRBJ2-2	CASSWGQGDTGELFF	TGCGCCAGCAGCTGGGGACAGGGAGACACCGGGGAGCTGTTTTTT
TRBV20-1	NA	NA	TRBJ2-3	CSALRLSVSTDTQYF	TGCAGTGCTTTACGACTATCAGTGAGCACAGATACTCAGTATTTT
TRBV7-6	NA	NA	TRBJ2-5	CACNPDVAQGETQYF	TGTGCCTGCAACCCTGACGTCGCCCAGGGGGAGACCCAGTACTTC
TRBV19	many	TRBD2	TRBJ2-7	CASSTVTSGSYEQYF	TGTGCCAGTAGTACAGTGACTAGCGGAAGTTACGAGCAGTACTTC
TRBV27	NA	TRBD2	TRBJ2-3	CASRLDSGGDTQYF	TGTGCCAGCCGCCTAGATAGCGGGGGAGATACGCAGTATTTT
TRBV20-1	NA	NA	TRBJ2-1	CSASPTGTFNEQFF	TGCAGTGCTTCCCCAACGGGTACCTTCAATGAGCAGTTCTTC
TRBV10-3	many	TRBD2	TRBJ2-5	CAISESGGTETQYF	TGTGCCATCAGTGAGAGCGGGGGGACGGAGACCCAGTACTTC
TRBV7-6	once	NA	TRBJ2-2	CASSLLLANTGELFF	TGTGCCAGCAGCTTGTTGCTAGCGAACACCGGGGAGCTGTTTTTT
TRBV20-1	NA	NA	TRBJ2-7	CSAPGPSGEQYF	TGCAGTGCTCCGGGACCTTCTGGGGAGCAGTACTTC
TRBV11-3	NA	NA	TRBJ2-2	CASSERGFNGELFF	TGTGCCAGCAGCGAGAGGGGTTTCAACGGGGAGCTGTTTTTT
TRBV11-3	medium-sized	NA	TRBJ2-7	CASSLDGPSYEQYF	TGTGCCAGCAGCTTAGATGGGCCCTCCTACGAGCAGTACTTC
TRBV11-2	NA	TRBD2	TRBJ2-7	CASSPRGGSTYQQYF	TGTGCCAGCAGTCCCCGGGGCGGGAGTACATACCAGCAGTACTTC
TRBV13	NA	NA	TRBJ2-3	CASSFRGSDYTDTQYF	TGTGCCAGCAGCTTTCGCGGTAGCGACTACACAGATACGCAGTATTTT
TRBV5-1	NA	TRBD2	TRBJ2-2	CASSFGGSGLNTGELFF	TGCGCCAGCAGCTTTGGGGGATCGGGACTAAACACCGGGGAGCTGTTTTTT
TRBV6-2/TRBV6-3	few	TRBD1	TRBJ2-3	CASRTPFPKGATDTQYF	TGTGCCAGCAGGACACCGTTCCCTAAGGGGGCCACAGATACGCAGTATTTT
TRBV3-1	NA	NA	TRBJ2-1	CASSLTHNEQFF	TGTGCCAGCAGCCTTACTCACAATGAGCAGTTCTTC
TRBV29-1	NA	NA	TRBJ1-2	CSAPSWDCRGGDGYTF	TGCAGCGCCCCGTCTTGGGACTGCCGCGGGGGGGATGGCTACACCTTC
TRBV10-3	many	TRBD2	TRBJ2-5	CAISESGGAETQYF	TGTGCCATCAGTGAGAGCGGGGGGGCGGAGACCCAGTACTTC
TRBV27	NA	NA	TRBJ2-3	CASSLVQSSTDTQYF	TGTGCCAGCAGTTTAGTACAGTCTAGCACAGATACGCAGTATTTT
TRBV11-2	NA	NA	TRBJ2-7	CASSATGGAYEQYF	TGTGCCAGCAGCGCTACAGGTGGGGCCTACGAGCAGTACTTC
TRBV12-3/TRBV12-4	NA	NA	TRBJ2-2	CASSFQIGVGGELFF	TGTGCCAGCAGTTTCCAAATAGGCGTCGGCGGGGAGCTGTTTTTT
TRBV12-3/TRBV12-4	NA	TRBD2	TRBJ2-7	CASSHSGGRAYYEQYF	TGTGCCAGCAGTCATAGCGGCGGGAGGGCCTACTACGAGCAGTACTTC
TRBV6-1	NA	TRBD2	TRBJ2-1	CASSLTSGRANEQFF	TGTGCCAGCAGTTTGACTAGCGGGAGGGCCAATGAGCAGTTCTTC